The next 3 T cell receptor beta chains were all read from a single sample in a study of blood T cell repertoires in COVID-19. The repertoire was sequenced with immunoSEQ multiplex PCR; TCRdb's copy has only in-frame clones and lacks some. The table records 400,000 to 450,000 clones, about nine tenths of them present only once. The sample was PBMCs or T cells enriched from blood (not recorded which). Receptor source: a man aged 18 to 29 who had recovered from COVID-19.

The chain is built from TRBV10-3 and TRBJ2-7; 10 bases map to TRBD1. J was trimmed by 0 bases and V by 10 bases; bases with no gene match: 3. There are 13 residues in the CDR3. Per the germline V gene, CDR1 is ENHRY and CDR2 is SYGVKD. The CDR3 bases are TGTGCCACCCGACAGGGGGCCTCCTACGAGCAGTACTTC. This codes for CATRQGASYEQYF.

V is TRBV5-5 and J is TRBJ2-3; D is unclear. The CDR3 runs 13 residues. V lost 2 bases and J 0 bases, leaving 4 bases between the germline ends. The germline V gene encodes CDR1 SGHKS and CDR2 YYEKEE (reference sequence). CDR3 sequence (DNA): TGTGCCAGCAGCTTCAGTAGCACAGATACGCAGTATTTT. Protein product: CASSFSSTDTQYF.

The chain recombines TRBV24-1 with TRBJ1-2; weak D call: TRBD1 (6 bases). V was clipped by 3 bases and J by 8 bases, with 12 bases between them. The CDR3 is 13 residues long. CDR1 and CDR2 (germline): KGHDR, SFDVKD. CDR3 in DNA: TGTGCCACCAGTGATCAACAGGGTAGAGGCTACACCTTC. As protein: CATSDQQGRGYTF.